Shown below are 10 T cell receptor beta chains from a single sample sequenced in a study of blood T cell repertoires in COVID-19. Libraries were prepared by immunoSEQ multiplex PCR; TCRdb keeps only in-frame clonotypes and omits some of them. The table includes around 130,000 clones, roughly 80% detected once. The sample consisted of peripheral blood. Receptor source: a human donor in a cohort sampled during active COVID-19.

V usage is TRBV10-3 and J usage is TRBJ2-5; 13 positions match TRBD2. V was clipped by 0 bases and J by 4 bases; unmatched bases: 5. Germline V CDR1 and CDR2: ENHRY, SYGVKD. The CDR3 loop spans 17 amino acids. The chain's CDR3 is CAISESFGLAGVETQYF. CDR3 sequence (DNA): TGTGCCATCAGTGAGTCGTTCGGACTAGCGGGGGTAGAGACCCAGTACTTC.

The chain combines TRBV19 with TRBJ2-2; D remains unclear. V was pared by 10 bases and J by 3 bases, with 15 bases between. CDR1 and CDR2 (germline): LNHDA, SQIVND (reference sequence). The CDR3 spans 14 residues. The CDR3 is CATAPTTDTGELFF. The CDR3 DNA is TGTGCCACCGCTCCGACAACAGACACCGGGGAGCTGTTTTTT. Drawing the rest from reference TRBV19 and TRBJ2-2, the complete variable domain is DGGITQSPKYLFRKEGQNVTLSCEQNLNHDAMYWYRQDPGQGLRLIYYSQIVNDFQKGDIAEGYSVSREKKESFPLTVTSAQKNPTAFYLCATAPTTDTGELFFGEGSRLTVL.

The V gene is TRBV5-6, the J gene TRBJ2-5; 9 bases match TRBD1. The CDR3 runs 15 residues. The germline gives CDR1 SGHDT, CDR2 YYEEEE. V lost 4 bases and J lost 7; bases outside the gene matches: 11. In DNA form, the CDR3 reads TGTGCCAGCAGCAGTACCGGGACAGGGACGGGGACCCAGTACTTC. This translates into CASSSTGTGTGTQYF. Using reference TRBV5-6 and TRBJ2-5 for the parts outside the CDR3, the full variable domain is DAGVTQSPTHLIKTRGQQVTLRCSPKSGHDTVSWYQQALGQGPQFIFQYYEEEERQRGNFPDRFSGHQFPNYSSELNVNALLLGDSALYLCASSSTGTGTGTQYFGPGTRLLVL.

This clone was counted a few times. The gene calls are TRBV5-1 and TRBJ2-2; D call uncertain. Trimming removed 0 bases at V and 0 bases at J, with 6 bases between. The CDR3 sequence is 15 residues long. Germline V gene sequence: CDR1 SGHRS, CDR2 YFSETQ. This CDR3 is CASSLVLPNTGELFF. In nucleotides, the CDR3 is TGCGCCAGCAGCTTGGTGCTACCGAACACCGGGGAGCTGTTTTTT.

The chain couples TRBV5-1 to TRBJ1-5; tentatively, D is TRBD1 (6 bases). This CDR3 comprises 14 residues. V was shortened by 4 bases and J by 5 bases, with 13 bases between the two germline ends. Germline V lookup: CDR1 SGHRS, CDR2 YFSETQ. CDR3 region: CASSPDGGDQPQHF. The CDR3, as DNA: TGCGCCAGCAGCCCTGATGGGGGCGATCAGCCCCAGCATTTT.

CDR3 DNA: TGTGCCAGCAGTTTATCTCAGTTCTCAGCGAGTGAGCAGTTCTTC. Encoded protein: CASSLSQFSASEQFF. V usage is TRBV28 and J usage is TRBJ2-1; D is undetermined. V lost 1 base and J 9 bases, leaving 16 bases between the germline ends. The CDR3 extends over 15 amino acids. CDR1 is MDHEN and CDR2 is SYDVKM in the germline V gene. Full variable domain (remainder filled in from reference TRBV28 and TRBJ2-1): DVKVTQSSRYLVKRTGEKVFLECVQDMDHENMFWYRQDPGLGLRLIYFSYDVKMKEKGDIPEGYSVSREKKERFSLILESASTNQTSMYLCASSLSQFSASEQFFGPGTRLTVL.

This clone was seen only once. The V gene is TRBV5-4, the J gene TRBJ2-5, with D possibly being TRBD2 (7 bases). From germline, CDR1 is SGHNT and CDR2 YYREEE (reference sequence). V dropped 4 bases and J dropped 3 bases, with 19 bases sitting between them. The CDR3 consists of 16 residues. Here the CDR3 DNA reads TGTGCCAGCAGCCCAAGGGGGAGGGCGGGAGAAGAGACCCAGTACTTC. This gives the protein CASSPRGRAGEETQYF.

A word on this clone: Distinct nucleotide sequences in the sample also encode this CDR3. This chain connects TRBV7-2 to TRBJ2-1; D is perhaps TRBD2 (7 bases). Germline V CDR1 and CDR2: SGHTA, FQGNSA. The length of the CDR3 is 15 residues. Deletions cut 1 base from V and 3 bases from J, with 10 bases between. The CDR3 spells CASSLGGGRYNEQFF. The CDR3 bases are TGTGCCAGCAGCTTAGGGGGGGGCCGCTACAATGAGCAGTTCTTC.

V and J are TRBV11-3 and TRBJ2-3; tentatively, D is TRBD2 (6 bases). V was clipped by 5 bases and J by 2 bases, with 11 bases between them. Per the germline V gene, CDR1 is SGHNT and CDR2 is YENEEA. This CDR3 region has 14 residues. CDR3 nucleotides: TGTGCCAGCAGCAAAGCGGGCTTCACAGATACGCAGTATTTT. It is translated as CASSKAGFTDTQYF.

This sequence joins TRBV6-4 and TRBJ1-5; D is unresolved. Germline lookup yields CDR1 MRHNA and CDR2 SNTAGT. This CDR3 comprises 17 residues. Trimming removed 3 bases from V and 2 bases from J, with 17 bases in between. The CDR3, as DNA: TGTGCCAGCAGTGATAATAGGCCCCAGGCCCGCAATCAGCCCCAGCATTTT. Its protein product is CASSDNRPQARNQPQHF.